The 32 T cell receptor beta chains reported below all come from one sample, sequenced in a study of blood T cell repertoires in COVID-19. The data were produced by immunoSEQ multiplex PCR, yet TCRdb's version contains in-frame clones alone and is incomplete. The table shows tens of thousands of clones, with roughly 83% occurring only once. Sequenced input: peripheral blood. Receptors originate from a man aged 30 to 45 with COVID-19, enrolled during active disease.

The chain couples TRBV5-4 to TRBJ1-6; a possible D gene is TRBD1 (6 bases). The CDR3 runs 14 residues. The V end lost 2 bases, the J end lost 9 bases, and 12 bases lay between the germline ends. From germline, CDR1 is SGHNT and CDR2 YYREEE (reference sequence). CDR3 loop: CASSFDRTSSPLHF. CDR3 bases: TGTGCCAGCAGCTTTGACAGGACTAGTTCACCCCTCCACTTT.

The V and J genes are TRBV7-8 and TRBJ2-5, with a weak D call TRBD2 (6 bases). This CDR3 is 13 amino acids long. CDR1 SGHVS and CDR2 FQNEAQ come from the germline V gene. The V and J ends lost 5 bases and 5 bases respectively, with 12 bases between them. CDR3 sequence (DNA): TGTGCCAGCAGCCCTGGGACTTGGGAGACCCAGTACTTC. It yields the protein CASSPGTWETQYF.

The chain uses TRBV19 and TRBJ2-7; 7 nucleotides line up with TRBD1. This CDR3 contains 14 residues. With V trimmed by 8 bases and J by 2 bases, 9 bases remained unmatched. The V gene's germline CDR1 is LNHDA and CDR2 SQIVND (reference sequence). CDR3 region: CASAISTGTYEQYF. CDR3 in DNA: TGTGCCAGTGCGATTTCGACAGGGACCTACGAGCAGTACTTC.

This clone was seen once. The chain links TRBV3-1 (or the pseudogene TRBV3-2) to TRBJ2-3; D uncertain. The length of the CDR3 is 16 residues. V was pared by 1 base and J by 0 bases, with 11 bases between. The germline gives CDR1 LGHDT, CDR2 YNNKEL (reference sequence). The CDR3 sequence is CASSQGLAASTDTQYF. For the CDR3, the DNA is TGTGCCAGCAGCCAAGGGTTAGCTGCTAGCACAGATACGCAGTATTTT.

The CDR3 protein is CASSPLGYGYTF. DNA of the CDR3: TGTGCCAGCAGCCCGCTCGGGTATGGCTACACCTTC. The chain is built from TRBV5-5 and TRBJ1-2; D not certain. CDR3 length equals 12 residues. CDR1 is SGHKS and CDR2 is YYEKEE in the germline V gene (reference sequence). V lost 4 bases and J 5 bases, leaving 9 bases between the germline ends.

V and J are TRBV7-9 and TRBJ2-7; TRBD1 aligns across 7 bases. Looked up from germline, CDR1 is SEHNR and CDR2 is FQNEAQ (reference sequence). V shed 5 bases and J 2 bases; nucleotides not matched to a gene: 6. The CDR3 covers 14 residues. CDR3 sequence reads: CASSSTDRAYEQYF. CDR3 DNA: TGTGCCAGCAGCAGCACAGACAGGGCCTACGAGCAGTACTTC.

The V and J genes are TRBV6-2 or TRBV6-3 and TRBJ1-1, with 10 positions matching TRBD1. CDR1 and CDR2 from the germline V gene are MNHEY and SVGEGT. The junction had 6 bases not matched to a gene; V was cut back by 2 bases and J by 6 bases. The CDR3 contains 15 residues. The chain's CDR3 is CASSYGGQGKAEAFF. The CDR3 DNA follows: TGTGCCAGCAGTTACGGGGGACAGGGGAAGGCTGAAGCTTTCTTT.

CDR3 amino acids: CATSEGGKGLSQPQHF. The CDR3 coding sequence is TGTGCCACCAGTGAGGGGGGGAAGGGCTTATCTCAGCCCCAGCATTTT. This chain links TRBV24-1 with TRBJ1-5, with D possibly TRBD1 on 5 matching bases. Trimming cost V 4 bases and J 6 bases, with 18 bases left between them. The CDR3 is made up of 16 amino acids. Germline CDR1 and CDR2: KGHDR and SFDVKD.

The chain joins TRBV5-1 to TRBJ2-1; 8 nucleotides match TRBD2. The CDR3 runs to 16 residues. The ends lost 0 bases at V and 7 bases at J; junction bases unmatched: 9. Germline loops: CDR1 SGHRS, CDR2 YFSETQ. The CDR3 coding sequence is TGCGCCAGCAGCTTGGGCCTTCTAGCGGGTTGGAATGAGCAGTTCTTC. It translates to CASSLGLLAGWNEQFF.

The chain uses TRBV27 and TRBJ2-7; D is possibly TRBD1 (6 bases). Germline V gives CDR1 MNHEY, CDR2 SMNVEV (reference sequence). The CDR3 covers 9 residues. Trimming shortened V by 9 bases and J by 6 bases, and 6 bases separated the two germline ends. CDR3: CARGGEQYF. The CDR3 DNA follows: TGTGCCAGAGGGGGCGAGCAGTACTTC.

This clone was seen once. V usage is TRBV6-6 and J usage is TRBJ2-5, with TRBD2 identical over 10 bases. Germline V gene data show CDR1 as MNHNY and CDR2 as SVGAGI (reference sequence). With V trimmed by 7 bases and J by 3 bases, 2 bases remained unmatched. The CDR3 is 13 residues long. CDR3: CASTGTSEETQYF. DNA of the CDR3: TGTGCCAGCACCGGGACTAGCGAAGAGACCCAGTACTTC.

The rearrangement joins TRBV4-2 to TRBJ2-1; no firm D call. Trimming shortened V by 0 bases and J by 0 bases, and 6 bases separated the two germline ends. The CDR3 is made up of 15 amino acids. Germline V gene data show CDR1 as LGHNA and CDR2 as YNFKEQ. CDR3 DNA: TGTGCCAGCAGCCAAGATAGGAGCTCCTACAATGAGCAGTTCTTC. Its protein is CASSQDRSSYNEQFF.

This chain connects TRBV11-3 to TRBJ2-1; possible D gene TRBD2, 6 bases. V dropped 6 bases and J dropped 6 bases, with 12 bases sitting between them. CDR3 length: 13 amino acids. The germline gives CDR1 SGHNT, CDR2 YENEEA. The CDR3 sequence: CASRSGAVNEQFF. The CDR3 DNA reads as TGTGCCAGCAGGTCGGGAGCCGTCAATGAGCAGTTCTTC.

The gene calls are TRBV14 and TRBJ2-3; D possibly corresponds to TRBD2 (6 bases). CDR3 size: 14 residues. Germline V gene lookup returns CDR1 SGHDN and CDR2 FVKESK. V was shortened by 4 bases and J by 7 bases, with 15 bases between the two germline ends. The CDR3 here is CASSPAGPVNTQYF. The CDR3 nucleotides are TGTGCCAGCAGCCCGGCGGGACCCGTGAATACGCAGTATTTT.

The chain uses TRBV28 and TRBJ1-5; 8 bases match TRBD1. Germline CDR1 and CDR2: MDHEN and SYDVKM. CDR3 length: 18 residues. The ends lost 6 bases at V and 2 bases at J; junction bases unmatched: 15. Here the CDR3 reads CASRRTGISFERNQPQHF. Here the CDR3 DNA reads TGTGCCAGCAGACGGACAGGGATAAGTTTTGAACGCAATCAGCCCCAGCATTTT.

The rearrangement links TRBV7-9 to TRBJ1-4; 9 bases match TRBD1. The germline CDR1 and CDR2 sequences are SEHNR and FQNEAQ (reference sequence). V dropped 0 bases and J dropped 8; count of bases not matched to a gene: 1. CDR3 length equals 14 residues. The CDR3 DNA reads as TGTGCCAGCAGCTTAGCGGACAGGGGAGAAAAACTGTTTTTT. Translated, it gives CASSLADRGEKLFF.

V and J are TRBV19 and TRBJ1-3, with 7 bases identical to TRBD1. Trimming took 6 bases from V and 3 from J; bases not matched to a gene: 5. Germline-derived CDR1 and CDR2 are LNHDA and SQIVND (reference sequence). This CDR3 contains 14 residues. The CDR3 region is CASRQTGVGNTIYF. CDR3 DNA sequence: TGTGCCAGTAGACAAACAGGGGTTGGAAACACCATATATTTT.

V and J are TRBV30 and TRBJ2-5, with 9 bases lining up with TRBD1. In germline, CDR1 is GTSNPN, CDR2 SVGIG (reference sequence). V was clipped by 5 bases and J by 2 bases; unmatched bases: 9. The CDR3 runs 15 residues. For the CDR3, the DNA is TGTGCCTGGGACCCTTTGGGACAGGGACAAGAGACCCAGTACTTC. Its translation is CAWDPLGQGQETQYF.

The chain joins TRBV7-2 to TRBJ2-5; D is unresolved. Germline CDR1 SGHTA, CDR2 FQGNSA. The CDR3 contains 12 residues. V lost 2 bases, J lost 3 bases, and 4 bases lay in between. In DNA, the CDR3 is TGTGCCAGCAGCTTAACGGAAGAGACCCAGTACTTC. Its protein is CASSLTEETQYF.

J is TRBJ2-3 and V is TRBV7-8, with 12 bases aligning to TRBD2. Germline CDR1 SGHVS, CDR2 FQNEAQ. The CDR3 sequence is 15 residues long. V dropped 4 bases and J dropped 8; count of bases not matched to a gene: 7. CDR3 protein: CASSYLAGGPGTQYF. The DNA for the CDR3 is TGTGCCAGCAGCTATCTAGCGGGAGGGCCGGGTACGCAGTATTTT.

V is TRBV27 and J is TRBJ2-5; perhaps TRBD1 as D (6 bases). Trimming shortened V by 2 bases and J by 4 bases, and 11 bases separated the two germline ends. CDR1 and CDR2 (germline): MNHEY, SMNVEV (reference sequence). There are 14 residues in the CDR3. DNA for the CDR3: TGTGCCAGCAGTTTAGATGGCAGGGGAGAGACCCAGTACTTC. Its protein is CASSLDGRGETQYF.

The chain recombines TRBV30 with TRBJ1-1; D is unresolved. The CDR3 extends over 13 amino acids. Trimming shortened V by 1 base and J by 5 bases, and 11 bases separated the two germline ends. Germline CDR1 reads GTSNPN; CDR2 reads SVGIG (reference sequence). CDR3 nucleotides: TGTGCCTGGAGTGCCCTCCGGGGAACTGAAGCTTTCTTT. It is translated as CAWSALRGTEAFF.

The rearrangement joins TRBV5-6 to TRBJ2-1, with 7 bases lining up with TRBD1. Germline V gene sequence: CDR1 SGHDT, CDR2 YYEEEE. V lost 0 bases, J lost 6 bases, and 0 bases stayed unmatched. The CDR3 has 13 amino acids. CDR3 sequence (DNA): TGTGCCAGCAGCTTGGGGGACAGCAATGAGCAGTTCTTC. Translating gives CASSLGDSNEQFF.

The rearrangement links TRBV5-4 to TRBJ2-1; 9 bases are a match to TRBD1. The CDR3 spans 13 residues. Germline V CDR1 and CDR2: SGHNT, YYREEE (reference sequence). The junction had 3 bases not matched to a gene; V was cut back by 3 bases and J by 8 bases. This CDR3 reads CASSSGQGDEQFF. The CDR3 bases are TGTGCCAGCAGCTCGGGACAGGGAGATGAGCAGTTCTTC.

This chain connects TRBV28 to TRBJ2-7, with 10 nucleotides matching TRBD2. Trimming cost V 6 bases and J 5 bases; bases outside gene matches: 7. CDR3 length equals 14 residues. The germline CDR1 and CDR2 sequences are MDHEN and SYDVKM. DNA of the CDR3: TGTGCCAGCAGCAGCGGGGGGGCCATCCACGAGCAGTACTTC. Its protein product is CASSSGGAIHEQYF.

The sample holds a few counts of this clone. The chain combines TRBV24-1 with TRBJ2-2; no definite D call. The V and J ends lost 4 bases and 0 bases respectively, with 2 bases between them. In germline, CDR1 is KGHDR, CDR2 SFDVKD. CDR3 length: 13 residues. The CDR3 protein is CATSDTNTGELFF. The CDR3 DNA sequence: TGTGCCACCAGTGACACGAACACCGGGGAGCTGTTTTTT.

This clone came up a few times. The chain has TRBV7-3 and TRBJ1-1; D not resolved. Germline V lookup: CDR1 SGHTA, CDR2 FQGTGA. The length of the CDR3 is 14 residues. With 4 bases removed from V and 0 bases from J, the gap between germline ends came to 9 bases. CDR3 bases: TGTGCCAGCAGCTCTGGACTGCTGAACACTGAAGCTTTCTTT. Translating it yields CASSSGLLNTEAFF.

The gene calls are TRBV29-1 and TRBJ2-7; TRBD2 might be the D (6 bases). The CDR3 is 14 residues long. V gave up 6 bases and J gave up 6 bases, with 21 bases separating them. Germline V gene lookup returns CDR1 SQVTM and CDR2 ANQGSEA. The DNA of the CDR3 is TGCAGCGTCCGGGACTTCTTCGGGGTGGGCGAGCAGTACTTC. This translates into CSVRDFFGVGEQYF.

This chain links TRBV30 with TRBJ2-7; 10 bases match TRBD2. With 2 bases clipped from V and 1 base from J, the junction kept 8 bases outside the gene matches. The CDR3 is 16 residues long. Per germline, CDR1 GTSNPN and CDR2 SVGIG (reference sequence). In DNA, the CDR3 is TGTGCCTGGAGTACGGGACTAGCGATTGCGTCCTACGAGCAGTACTTC. Amino acid sequence: CAWSTGLAIASYEQYF.

The chain couples TRBV7-8 to TRBJ2-6; maybe TRBD1 (6 bases). The CDR3 has 19 amino acids. Germline CDR1 and CDR2: SGHVS and FQNEAQ. Trimming removed 7 bases at V and 0 bases at J, with 22 bases between. In DNA form, the CDR3 reads TGTGCCAGCACCCCTGAACAGGGAATGCCACTCTCTGGGGCCAACGTCCTGACTTTC. Encoded protein: CASTPEQGMPLSGANVLTF.

The chain couples TRBV29-1 to TRBJ2-3, with 9 bases lining up with TRBD1. This CDR3 spans 14 amino acids. Looked up from germline, CDR1 is SQVTM and CDR2 is ANQGSEA. V was pared by 4 bases and J by 0 bases, with 2 bases of the junction left unmatched. DNA for the CDR3: TGCAGCGTTGGGGGACAGGGAAGCACAGATACGCAGTATTTT. Residues: CSVGGQGSTDTQYF.

This clone turned up a few times. The chain couples TRBV7-8 to TRBJ2-7, with 11 bases that match TRBD2. The CDR3 is made up of 15 amino acids. Germline V gene sequence: CDR1 SGHVS, CDR2 FQNEAQ. With V trimmed by 4 bases and J by 5 bases, 7 bases remained unmatched. CDR3 DNA sequence: TGTGCCAGCAGCTCTCGAAGACTAGCGGGGAACGAGCAGTACTTC. Protein sequence: CASSSRRLAGNEQYF.